The 28 T cell receptor beta chains listed next were all sequenced from one sample in a study of identifying expanded T cells in peripheral blood. Generated by immunoSEQ multiplex PCR, the TCRdb table keeps only in-frame clones and is missing some. The sample contains 85,000 to 120,000 clones, around 88% of which appear only once. Sequencing input: blood. Receptors were obtained from a person aged 18 to 75 in good health.

The chain joins TRBV18 to TRBJ2-2, with D hard to call. V was trimmed by 1 base and J by 0 bases, leaving 6 bases between them. The CDR3 is 15 amino acids. Germline-derived CDR1 and CDR2 are KGHSH and LQKENI. The CDR3 loop is CASSPRDPNTGELFF. Written as DNA, the CDR3 is TGTGCCAGCTCACCACGAGACCCGAACACCGGGGAGCTGTTTTTT.

The chain couples TRBV20-1 to TRBJ1-1; D remains unclear. The V gene's germline CDR1 is DFQATT and CDR2 SNEGSKA (reference sequence). The CDR3 length is 11 residues. Trimming removed 6 bases from V and 6 bases from J, with 11 bases in between. Written as DNA, the CDR3 is TGCAGTGCGAGGTTGGACTCTGAAGCTTTCTTT. Protein: CSARLDSEAFF.

J is TRBJ2-7 and V is TRBV27; D unresolved. The germline V gene encodes CDR1 MNHEY and CDR2 SMNVEV (reference sequence). Trimming cost V 6 bases and J 2 bases, with 17 bases left between them. The CDR3 totals 15 residues. The CDR3 DNA is TGTGCCAGCAGCTTCCGGCTCGAACTTACCTACGAGCAGTACTTC. The encoded protein is CASSFRLELTYEQYF.

The chain couples TRBV7-9 to TRBJ2-5, with D tentatively TRBD1 (5 bases). The CDR3 loop spans 14 amino acids. The V end lost 5 bases, the J end lost 4 bases, and 14 bases lay between the germline ends. From germline, CDR1 is SEHNR and CDR2 FQNEAQ (reference sequence). DNA of the CDR3: TGTGCCAGCAGCCAGGGCGTGGGTAGAGAGACCCAGTACTTC. This encodes CASSQGVGRETQYF.

The chain employs TRBV4-1 and TRBJ1-1; D is possibly TRBD1 (5 bases). The germline V gene has CDR1 MGHRA and CDR2 YSYEKL. The V end was cut by 0 bases, the J end by 2 bases, with 10 bases between. This CDR3 region has 15 residues. In DNA, the CDR3 is TGCGCCAGCAGCCAAGATCCAGGGAAAAACACTGAAGCTTTCTTT. Amino acid sequence: CASSQDPGKNTEAFF.

The rearrangement joins TRBV28 to TRBJ1-4; TRBD1 matches at 8 bases. The length of the CDR3 is 16 residues. Germline loops: CDR1 MDHEN, CDR2 SYDVKM. The J segment lost 7 bases and the V segment lost 4 bases, leaving 11 bases of the junction unmatched. CDR3 in amino acids: CASSSEAGGRGEKLFF. CDR3 in DNA: TGTGCCAGCAGTTCCGAGGCAGGGGGCCGGGGTGAAAAACTGTTTTTT.

This rearrangement joins TRBV6-1 to TRBJ1-1; 8 bases agree with TRBD1. J was trimmed by 1 base and V by 6 bases; bases with no gene match: 7. Germline V gene lookup returns CDR1 MNHNS and CDR2 SASEGT. This CDR3 region has 15 residues. The DNA of the CDR3 is TGTGCCAGCAGGGGAGGACAGGGCAGGAACACTGAAGCTTTCTTT. Translating it yields CASRGGQGRNTEAFF.

This sequence joins TRBV2 and TRBJ1-2, with D perhaps TRBD1 (5 bases). CDR1 SNHLY and CDR2 FYNNEI come from the germline V gene. Trimming cost V 7 bases and J 4 bases, with 10 bases left between them. The CDR3 runs to 12 residues. The DNA of the CDR3 is TGTGCCAGCACCACTGGGACCTATGGCTACACCTTC. Amino acid sequence: CASTTGTYGYTF.

This chain joins TRBV7-9 and TRBJ2-7, with a weak D call TRBD1 (5 bases). Per the germline V gene, CDR1 is SEHNR and CDR2 is FQNEAQ (reference sequence). The ends were cut back, 3 bases at V and 2 bases at J, with 8 bases in the middle. The CDR3 totals 13 residues. The CDR3 region has the DNA TGTGCCAGCAGCTTTGACAGACCCTACGAGCAGTACTTC. Its protein product is CASSFDRPYEQYF.

The chain has TRBV7-2 and TRBJ2-5, with D hard to call. The CDR3 sequence is 13 residues long. V lost 2 bases, J lost 0 bases, and 4 bases lay in between. Looked up from germline, CDR1 is SGHTA and CDR2 is FQGNSA. In DNA, the CDR3 is TGTGCCAGCAGCTTATTCGACCAAGAGACCCAGTACTTC. This gives the protein CASSLFDQETQYF.

This clone was observed once. V is TRBV28 and J is TRBJ2-5; D remains unclear. The J call may not be correct, given that the DNA end is closer to TRBJ2-7. This CDR3 has 12 amino acids. Germline CDR1 MDHEN, CDR2 SYDVKM. The CDR3 nucleotides are TGTGCCAGCAGCCTTGACGGCTACGAGCAGTACTTC. Its translation is CASSLDGYEQYF.

This clone was recorded only once. The J gene is TRBJ2-7, the V gene TRBV5-1; perhaps TRBD2 as D (6 bases). This CDR3 contains 15 residues. The germline CDR1 and CDR2 sequences are SGHRS and YFSETQ. V lost 4 bases and J 3 bases, leaving 17 bases between the germline ends. CDR3 protein: CASSLDSYGGYEQYF. The CDR3 nucleotides read TGCGCCAGCAGCCTGGACTCATACGGGGGCTACGAGCAGTACTTC.

The J gene is TRBJ2-5, the V gene TRBV4-1; D gene unclear. The CDR3 runs 14 residues. Germline CDR1 and CDR2: MGHRA and YSYEKL. The V and J ends lost 5 bases and 2 bases respectively, with 12 bases between them. The CDR3 sequence: CASSTETIQETQYF. The CDR3 DNA reads TGCGCCAGCAGCACCGAGACCATTCAAGAGACCCAGTACTTC.

This chain uses TRBV27 with TRBJ2-7; either TRBD1 or TRBD2 may supply D (6 bases each). The CDR3 totals 14 residues. V was pared by 0 bases and J by 7 bases, with 13 bases between. Germline V gene data show CDR1 as MNHEY and CDR2 as SMNVEV (reference sequence). The CDR3 region is CASSLSTGAGEQYF. The CDR3 bases are TGTGCCAGCAGTTTATCGACGGGGGCGGGAGAGCAGTACTTC.

This rearrangement joins TRBV7-8 to TRBJ2-1; D unclear. With 4 bases removed from V and 0 bases from J, the gap between germline ends came to 10 bases. The CDR3 loop spans 15 amino acids. Germline loops: CDR1 SGHVS, CDR2 FQNEAQ. Written as DNA, the CDR3 is TGTGCCAGCAGCTCCCCCCGGTACTCCTACAATGAGCAGTTCTTC. Its translation: CASSSPRYSYNEQFF.

The chain is built from TRBV6-5 and TRBJ1-1; D is ambiguous. Per germline, CDR1 MNHEY and CDR2 SVGAGI. Trimming cost V 0 bases and J 4 bases, with 12 bases left between them. The CDR3 loop spans 15 amino acids. In nucleotides, the CDR3 is TGTGCCAGCAGTTACTCGGAGGTGTTAATCACTGAAGCTTTCTTT. The encoded protein is CASSYSEVLITEAFF.

The chain couples TRBV6-1 to TRBJ1-5; the D is unclear. This CDR3 has 13 amino acids. Per germline, CDR1 MNHNS and CDR2 SASEGT. Between the trimmed V and J ends, which lost 1 base and 7 bases, there was a span of 8 bases. CDR3 amino acids: CASSEDPGQPQHF. CDR3 DNA: TGTGCCAGCAGTGAAGATCCGGGGCAGCCCCAGCATTTT.

Only one count was recorded for this clone. The V gene is TRBV9, the J gene TRBJ2-3; perhaps D is TRBD1 or TRBD2 (6 bases each). Germline CDR1 reads SGDLS; CDR2 reads YYNGEE. The CDR3 consists of 20 residues. Between the trimmed V and J ends, which lost 0 bases and 2 bases, there was a span of 25 bases. For the CDR3, the DNA is TGTGCCAGCAGCGTAGTAGGCCTTCAAGGGGGGCCCTCGAACACAGATACGCAGTATTTT. Encoded protein: CASSVVGLQGGPSNTDTQYF.

The genes are TRBV18 and TRBJ1-1, with TRBD1 matching over 8 bases. V gave up 4 bases and J gave up 1 base; unmatched junction bases: 8. Germline values: CDR1 KGHSH, CDR2 LQKENI. The CDR3 has 16 amino acids. CDR3: CASSLTGGEWNTEAFF. CDR3 nucleotides: TGTGCCAGCTCACTCACAGGGGGGGAATGGAACACTGAAGCTTTCTTT.

V usage is TRBV28 and J usage is TRBJ1-2; tentative D call: TRBD1 (6 bases). The CDR3 loop spans 12 amino acids. Germline CDR1 and CDR2: MDHEN and SYDVKM. Trimming removed 5 bases at V and 7 bases at J, with 11 bases between. The CDR3: CASSRSGVGYTF. The CDR3 nucleotides are TGTGCCAGCAGTCGGTCAGGGGTTGGCTACACCTTC.

This clone occurred once. The rearrangement links TRBV10-2 to TRBJ2-1, with D tentatively TRBD1 or TRBD2 (5 bases each). There are 15 residues in the CDR3. Germline V gene data show CDR1 as WSHSY and CDR2 as SAAADI. V shed 6 bases and J shed 5 bases, with 17 bases lying between them. The CDR3 is CASSRDEGLDNEQFF. In nucleotides, the CDR3 is TGCGCCAGCAGCCGTGATGAGGGGCTTGACAATGAGCAGTTCTTC.

The chain has TRBV5-1 and TRBJ2-3, with D maybe TRBD2 (6 bases). The V end lost 2 bases, the J end lost 4 bases, and 11 bases lay between the germline ends. Per germline, CDR1 SGHRS and CDR2 YFSETQ. This CDR3 region has 14 residues. In DNA, the CDR3 is TGCGCCAGCAGCTTCGTGGGGACTTCAGATACGCAGTATTTT. This gives the protein CASSFVGTSDTQYF.

J is TRBJ2-3 and V is TRBV15, with D unclear. Germline CDR1 LNHNV, CDR2 YYDKDF (reference sequence). Trimming stripped 4 bases from V and 5 bases from J, with 4 bases between. The CDR3 runs to 11 residues. The chain's CDR3 is CATSILDTQYF. The DNA for the CDR3 is TGTGCCACCAGCATTTTAGATACGCAGTATTTT.

The genes are TRBV2 and TRBJ2-3; 7 bases match TRBD1. The junction had 6 bases not matched to a gene; V was cut back by 7 bases and J by 8 bases. CDR3 size: 12 residues. Germline CDR1 SNHLY, CDR2 FYNNEI. The CDR3 DNA reads as TGTGCCAGCACTAGGGGGCGGGCTACGCAGTATTTT. Translating it yields CASTRGRATQYF.

J is TRBJ2-6 and V is TRBV28; 7 positions agree with TRBD1. The CDR3 contains 18 residues. Germline lookup yields CDR1 MDHEN and CDR2 SYDVKM. J lost 0 bases, V lost 5 bases, and 10 bases had no gene match. The CDR3 DNA reads as TGTGCCAGCAGTACCGGGGACAGTGGGTTCTCTGGGGCCAACGTCCTGACTTTC. As protein: CASSTGDSGFSGANVLTF.

The gene calls are TRBV2 and TRBJ1-1; the D gene is possibly TRBD1 (6 bases). This CDR3 has 13 amino acids. Germline V gives CDR1 SNHLY, CDR2 FYNNEI. V dropped 2 bases and J dropped 7 bases, with 11 bases sitting between them. CDR3 residues: CASSEKWTDEAFF. The CDR3, as DNA: TGTGCCAGCAGTGAAAAATGGACAGATGAAGCTTTCTTT.

This clone is a singleton in its sample. The rearrangement joins TRBV6-1 to TRBJ1-2, with D unresolved. The V gene lost 6 bases and the J gene lost 0 bases, with 14 bases spanning the gap. The CDR3 contains 15 residues. In germline, CDR1 is MNHNS, CDR2 SASEGT. The CDR3 DNA is TGTGCCAGCAGAGGGAACAGCGCCTCTAACTATGGCTACACCTTC. Translation: CASRGNSASNYGYTF.

This clone showed up just a few times. The chain uses TRBV5-8 and TRBJ1-2; 10 bases are shared with TRBD1. Germline V gene sequence: CDR1 SGHTS, CDR2 YDEGEE. The CDR3 is made up of 16 amino acids. Losses at the gene ends were 0 bases for V and 6 bases for J; bases not matched to a gene: 8. CDR3 protein: CASSLEDRDRGHGYTF. The CDR3 DNA reads TGTGCCAGCAGCTTGGAAGATCGGGACAGGGGTCATGGCTACACCTTC.